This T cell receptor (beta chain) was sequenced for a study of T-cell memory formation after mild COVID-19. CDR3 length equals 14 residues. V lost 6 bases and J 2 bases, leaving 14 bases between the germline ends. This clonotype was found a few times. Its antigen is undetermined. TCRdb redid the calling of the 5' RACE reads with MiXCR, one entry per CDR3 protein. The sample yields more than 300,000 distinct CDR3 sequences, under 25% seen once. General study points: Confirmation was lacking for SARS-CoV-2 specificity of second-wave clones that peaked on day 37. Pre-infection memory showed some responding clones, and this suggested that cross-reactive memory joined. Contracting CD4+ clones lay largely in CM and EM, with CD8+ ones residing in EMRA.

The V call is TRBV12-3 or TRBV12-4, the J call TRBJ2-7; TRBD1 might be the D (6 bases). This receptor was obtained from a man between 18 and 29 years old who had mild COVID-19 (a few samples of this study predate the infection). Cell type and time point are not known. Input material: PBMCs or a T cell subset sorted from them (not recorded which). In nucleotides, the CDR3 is TGTGCCAGCAGGAAGGACAGCTGGACCTACGAGCAGTACTTC. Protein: CASRKDSWTYEQYF.